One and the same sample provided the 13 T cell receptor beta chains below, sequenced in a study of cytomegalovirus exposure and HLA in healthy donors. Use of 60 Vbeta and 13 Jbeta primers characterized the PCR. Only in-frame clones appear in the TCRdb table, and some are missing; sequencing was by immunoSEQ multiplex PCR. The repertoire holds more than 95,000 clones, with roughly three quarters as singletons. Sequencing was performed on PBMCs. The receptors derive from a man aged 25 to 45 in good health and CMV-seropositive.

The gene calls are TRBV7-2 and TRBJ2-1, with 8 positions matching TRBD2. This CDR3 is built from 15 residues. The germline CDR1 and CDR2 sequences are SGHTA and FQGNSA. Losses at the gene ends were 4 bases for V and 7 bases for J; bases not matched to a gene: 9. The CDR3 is CASSSAGVSLNEQFF. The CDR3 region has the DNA TGTGCCAGCAGCTCAGCGGGAGTTAGCTTGAATGAGCAGTTCTTC.

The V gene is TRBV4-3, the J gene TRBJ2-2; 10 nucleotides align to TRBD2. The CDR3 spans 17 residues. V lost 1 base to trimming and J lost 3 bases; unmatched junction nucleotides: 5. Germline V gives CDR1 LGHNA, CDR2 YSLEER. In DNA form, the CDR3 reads TGCGCCAGCAGCCAAGTGAATAGCGGGAGGTACACCGGGGAGCTGTTTTTT. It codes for CASSQVNSGRYTGELFF.

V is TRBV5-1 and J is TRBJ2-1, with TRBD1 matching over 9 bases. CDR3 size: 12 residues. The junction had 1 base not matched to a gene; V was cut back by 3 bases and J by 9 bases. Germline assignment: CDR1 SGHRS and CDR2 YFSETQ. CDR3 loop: CASSWDRVEQFF. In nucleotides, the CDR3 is TGCGCCAGCAGCTGGGACAGGGTTGAGCAGTTCTTC.

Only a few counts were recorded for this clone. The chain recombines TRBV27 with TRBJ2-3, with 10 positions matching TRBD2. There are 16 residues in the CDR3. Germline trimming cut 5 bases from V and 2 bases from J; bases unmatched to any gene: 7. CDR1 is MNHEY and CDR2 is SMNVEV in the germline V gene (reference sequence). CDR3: CASSPRTSGYTDTQYF. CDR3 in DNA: TGTGCCAGCAGTCCCCGGACTAGCGGATACACAGATACGCAGTATTTT.

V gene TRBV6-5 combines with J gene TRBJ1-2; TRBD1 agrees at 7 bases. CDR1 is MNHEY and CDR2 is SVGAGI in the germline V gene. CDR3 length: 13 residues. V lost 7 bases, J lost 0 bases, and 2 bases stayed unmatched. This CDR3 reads CASIRGPNYGYTF. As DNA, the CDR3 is TGTGCCAGCATAAGGGGGCCTAACTATGGCTACACCTTC.

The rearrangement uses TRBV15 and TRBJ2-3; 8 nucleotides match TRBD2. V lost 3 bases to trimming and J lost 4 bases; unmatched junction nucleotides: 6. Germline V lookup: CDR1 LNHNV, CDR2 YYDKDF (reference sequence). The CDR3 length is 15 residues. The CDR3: CATSSRTSGPDTQYF. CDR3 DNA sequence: TGTGCCACCAGCAGCCGAACTAGCGGACCAGATACGCAGTATTTT. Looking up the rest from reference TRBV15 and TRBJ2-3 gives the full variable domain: DAMVIQNPRYQVTQFGKPVTLSCSQTLNHNVMYWYQQKSSQAPKLLFHYYDKDFNNEADTPDNFQSRRPNTSFCFLDIRSPGLGDTAMYLCATSSRTSGPDTQYFGPGTRLTVL.

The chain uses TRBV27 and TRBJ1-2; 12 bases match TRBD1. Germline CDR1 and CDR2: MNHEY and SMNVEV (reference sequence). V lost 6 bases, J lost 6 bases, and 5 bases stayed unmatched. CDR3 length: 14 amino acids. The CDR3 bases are TGTGCCAGCAGAGGGACAGGGGGCGCGAATGGCTACACCTTC. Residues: CASRGTGGANGYTF.

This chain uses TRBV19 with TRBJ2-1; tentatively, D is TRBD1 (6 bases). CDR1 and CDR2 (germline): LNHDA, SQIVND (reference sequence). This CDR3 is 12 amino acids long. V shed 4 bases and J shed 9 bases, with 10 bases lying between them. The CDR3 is CASSNEGGEQFF. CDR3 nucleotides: TGTGCCAGTAGTAATGAAGGGGGTGAGCAGTTCTTC.

The CDR3 DNA reads as TGTGCCAGCAGCTTGGGGCAGGTGACATTCGCCTACGAGCAGTACTTC. This sequence encodes CASSLGQVTFAYEQYF. This chain links TRBV5-4 with TRBJ2-7; no clear D. The V end lost 0 bases, the J end lost 2 bases, and 15 bases lay between the germline ends. Germline CDR1 reads SGHNT; CDR2 reads YYREEE (reference sequence). The CDR3 has 16 residues.

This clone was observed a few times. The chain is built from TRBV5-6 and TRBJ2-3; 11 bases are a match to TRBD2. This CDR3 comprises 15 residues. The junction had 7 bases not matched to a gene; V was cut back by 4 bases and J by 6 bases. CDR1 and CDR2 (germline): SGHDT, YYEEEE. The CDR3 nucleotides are TGTGCCAGCAGCCCCCTAGCGGGAGGATCCGATACGCAGTATTTT. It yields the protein CASSPLAGGSDTQYF.

This chain's CDR3 is CASSLLSGIYNEQFF. The CDR3 region has the DNA TGTGCCAGCAGCTTACTAAGCGGGATTTACAATGAGCAGTTCTTC. The gene calls are TRBV7-8 and TRBJ2-1; 7 nucleotides line up with TRBD2. J was trimmed by 4 bases and V by 2 bases; bases with no gene match: 5. This CDR3 is 15 amino acids long. Per germline, CDR1 SGHVS and CDR2 FQNEAQ.

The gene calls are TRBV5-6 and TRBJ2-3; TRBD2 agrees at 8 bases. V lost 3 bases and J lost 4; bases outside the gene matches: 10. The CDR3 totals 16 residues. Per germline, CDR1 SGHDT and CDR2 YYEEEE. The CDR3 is CASSWKRETSADTQYF. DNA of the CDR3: TGTGCCAGCAGCTGGAAGCGGGAGACGAGCGCAGATACGCAGTATTTT.

The CDR3 nucleotides read TGTGCCAGCACCCGAGGCGGGAGCTCCTACGAGCAGTACTTC. It translates to CASTRGGSSYEQYF. The gene calls are TRBV28 and TRBJ2-5, with 7 bases fitting TRBD2. Gene TRBJ2-7 matches the end of the DNA better, so the J call may be wrong. CDR1 is MDHEN, CDR2 SYDVKM, per germline. The CDR3 consists of 14 residues.